This is a list of T cell receptor beta chains from one sample in a study of cytomegalovirus exposure and HLA in healthy donors. TCRdb keeps only in-frame clones here, not all; method: immunoSEQ multiplex PCR. Counted here are fewer than 60,000 clones, approximately 92% occurring once; the ten biggest clones make up 15%. The specimen sequenced was PBMCs. Receptor source: a woman aged 18-35 years in good health and CMV-seronegative. The CDR3 runs from the conserved cysteine through the conserved F or W. The D gene is left open where the match is weak. Size tells how often a clone was seen (once, few, many) or the class of an expanded clone, and some rows leave it out.

TRBD2	TRBV4-3	TRBJ2-1	-	TGCGCCAGCAGCCAAGATCTGGGTGGCGGGAGTAATGAGCAGTTCTTC	CASSQDLGGGSNEQFF
-	TRBV7-2	TRBJ2-3	-	TGTGCCAGCAGCTTATTCGGACAACTCGGAACAGATACGCAGTATTTT	CASSLFGQLGTDTQYF
TRBD1	TRBV7-8	TRBJ1-1	-	TGTGCCAGCAGCGAACAGGGGGGGACTGAAGCTTTCTTT	CASSEQGGTEAFF
-	TRBV30	TRBJ2-3	-	TGTGCCTGGAATCGGGGGGCTGATACGCAGTATTTT	CAWNRGADTQYF
TRBD1	TRBV2	TRBJ1-5	-	TGTGCCAGCAGCCGCGGACAGGGTAGAAATCAGCCCCAGCATTTT	CASSRGQGRNQPQHF
TRBD1	TRBV9	TRBJ1-3	-	TGTGCCAGCAGCGTAGAGGTGACAGGGGGTCTTGGAAACACCATATATTTT	CASSVEVTGGLGNTIYF
TRBD2	TRBV11-2	TRBJ2-7	-	TGTGCCAGCAGCTTACTACGAGCGGCGGGAGGGTCGCCCTACGAGCAGTACTTC	CASSLLRAAGGSPYEQYF
TRBD2	TRBV5-1	TRBJ2-5	-	TGCGCCAGCAGCTTGGCTAGCGGGGGGGAGACCCAGTACTTC	CASSLASGGETQYF
-	TRBV7-6	TRBJ2-2	-	TGTGCCAGCAGCTTATATGTGGCGGGCCCCGGGGAGCTGTTTTTT	CASSLYVAGPGELFF
-	TRBV11-2	TRBJ1-1	-	TGTGCCAGCAGTCCGACTCCCTTGAACACTGAAGCTTTCTTT	CASSPTPLNTEAFF
TRBD1	TRBV10-3	TRBJ2-7	once	TGTGCCATCAGTGTTTATTCAGGGGGCCAGTTCTACGAGCAGTACTTC	CAISVYSGGQFYEQYF
-	TRBV19	TRBJ1-2	-	TGTGCCAGCCGACGGGCAGGGAACTATGGCTACACCTTC	CASRRAGNYGYTF
TRBD1	TRBV5-6	TRBJ2-4	-	TGTGCCAGCAGCGCGACAGGGGAGGTTCAGTACTTC	CASSATGEVQYF
TRBD2	TRBV9	TRBJ2-7	-	TGTGCCAGCGGTGGGACTAGCCGCGAGCAGTACTTC	CASGGTSREQYF
-	TRBV5-5	TRBJ1-4	-	TGTGCCAGCAGCCCGGAGGCCCGGTTGGGAAAACTGTTTTTT	CASSPEARLGKLFF
-	TRBV30	TRBJ2-2	-	TGTGCCTGGAGCGACTTTGGGACCGGGGAGCTGTTTTTT	CAWSDFGTGELFF
TRBD1	TRBV28	TRBJ1-2	-	TGTGCCAGCAGGATATTACAGGGGAACTATGGCTACACCTTC	CASRILQGNYGYTF
TRBD1	TRBV19	TRBJ2-5	-	TGTGCCAGTAGTCGACAGGGGGCGGACCAAGAGACCCAGTACTTC	CASSRQGADQETQYF
-	TRBV7-9	TRBJ2-5	-	TGTGCCAGCAGCTTCAGGACAGCCCAAGAGACCCAGTACTTC	CASSFRTAQETQYF
TRBD2	TRBV2	TRBJ2-3	-	TGTGCCAGCGGCCGAATGGGGACTAGCGGGACCACAGATACGCAGTATTTT	CASGRMGTSGTTDTQYF
TRBD1	TRBV5-6	TRBJ2-1	-	TGTGCCAGCAGCAGACCGGGACAGGGCTACAATGAGCAGTTCTTC	CASSRPGQGYNEQFF
TRBD1	TRBV15	TRBJ1-3	-	TGTGCCACCAGCAGGACAGGGAAAGGAAACACCATATATTTT	CATSRTGKGNTIYF
TRBD1	TRBV2	TRBJ1-6	-	TGTGCCAGCAGGGACAGGGGGCTTTCACCCCTCCACTTT	CASRDRGLSPLHF
TRBD1	TRBV5-4	TRBJ2-3	-	TGTGCCAGCAGCTTGCAGGGGGCTACAGATACGCAGTATTTT	CASSLQGATDTQYF
TRBD1	TRBV9	TRBJ2-2	-	TGTGCCAGCAGCGTAGAACTGGACAGGCGCACCGGGGAGCTGTTTTTT	CASSVELDRRTGELFF
-	TRBV27	TRBJ1-1	-	TGTGCCAGCAGTTTTCTAGGCGGCGCTGAAGCTTTCTTT	CASSFLGGAEAFF
TRBD2	TRBV9	TRBJ2-1	once	TGTGCCAGCAGCGTAGGGGCTAGCGGACTCTTAGATGAGCAGTTCTTC	CASSVGASGLLDEQFF
-	TRBV28	TRBJ1-2	-	TGTGCCAGTCAGGGGACATATGGCTACACCTTC	CASQGTYGYTF
TRBD1	TRBV9	TRBJ1-2	-	TGTGCCAGCAGCTCTTGGACAGGGGAGAACTATGGCTACACCTTC	CASSSWTGENYGYTF
-	TRBV5-1	TRBJ1-1	-	TGCGCCGGCAGCGTAGGGGGTGGGACTGAAGCTTTCTTT	CAGSVGGGTEAFF
TRBD2	TRBV27	TRBJ2-3	-	TGTGCCAGCAGTGCTAGCGGGGGGGCCTGGAATACGCAGTATTTT	CASSASGGAWNTQYF
-	TRBV11-2	TRBJ1-2	-	TGTGCCAGCAGCTTAGGGGGGGGGCCTAACTATGGCTACACCTTC	CASSLGGGPNYGYTF
-	TRBV2	TRBJ2-3	-	TGTGCCAGCAGTCTATCCCCGACTGGCCCTAGCACAGATACGCAGTATTTT	CASSLSPTGPSTDTQYF
TRBD1	TRBV28	TRBJ2-5	-	TGTGCCAGCCGGACAGGGACGGAGACCCAGTACTTC	CASRTGTETQYF
TRBD1	TRBV5-5	TRBJ2-7	-	TGTGCCAGCAGCTGGGGACAGGGAAGCTCCTACGAGCAGTACTTC	CASSWGQGSSYEQYF
-	TRBV30	TRBJ2-7	-	TGTGCCTGGAGTTTCTCCCTGGGGGGAGGATACGAGCAGTACTTC	CAWSFSLGGGYEQYF
TRBD1	TRBV30	TRBJ2-7	-	TGTGCCTGGGGAGTTGACAGGGGCGAGCAGTACTTC	CAWGVDRGEQYF
TRBD1	TRBV28	TRBJ2-1	-	TGTGCCAGCAGTTCGGGACAGGGGGCCAAAAATGAGCAGTTCTTC	CASSSGQGAKNEQFF
TRBD2	TRBV19	TRBJ2-1	-	TGTGCCAGTAGTATTGGCGGGAGGGCCTACAATGAGCAGTTCTTC	CASSIGGRAYNEQFF
-	TRBV19	TRBJ2-7	-	TGTGCCGTTTCGAATGGGGGGACCTACGAGCAGTACTTC	CAVSNGGTYEQYF
TRBD1	TRBV27	TRBJ1-1	-	TGTGCCAGCAGTTTATCCAGGACCGGGACAGGGTTTACTGAAGCTTTCTTT	CASSLSRTGTGFTEAFF
-	TRBV4-1	TRBJ2-1	few	TGCGCCAGCAGCCAAATGGGTTTAGGGGCAGGGCGGAATGAGCAGTTCTTC	CASSQMGLGAGRNEQFF
TRBD1	TRBV6-5	TRBJ2-7	-	TGTGCCAGCAGTTACTCGGGGACAGGGAGCTCCTACGAGCAGTACTTC	CASSYSGTGSSYEQYF
-	TRBV13	TRBJ1-5	-	TGTGCCAGCAGCTTGGTCAGGGAAACTCAGCCCCAGCATTTT	CASSLVRETQPQHF